This is a list of T cell receptor beta chains from one sample in a study of vaccination and CD4 T cells after COVID-19. TCRdb analysed the PCR reads with MiXCR anew, one entry per CDR3 protein. Here the sample spans over 10,000 distinct CDR3 sequences, 56% being singletons. No antigen has been identified for these receptors. Sequences were obtained from CD4+ T cells from blood, cultured in vitro. The receptor set was obtained from a human donor who had recovered from COVID-19. Each CDR3 is given with its conserved first and last residue. Each record gives: D gene, V gene, clone size, J gene, CDR3 DNA, CDR3 protein. A D gene is named only where the DNA matches it firmly. Some rows have no size entry. The others give once, few or many, or a class for an expanded clone.

>.|TRBV5-4|.|TRBJ1-6
TGTGCCAGCAGCTTTCAGGGGAATTCACCCCTCCACTTT
CASSFQGNSPLHF
>TRBD2|TRBV11-2|few|TRBJ2-3
TGTGCCAGCAGCCCCGGGACTAGGTCCCCCCGAGATACGCAGTATTTT
CASSPGTRSPRDTQYF
>.|TRBV19|few|TRBJ1-2
TGTGCCAGTAGGGAGTCTTATGGCTACACCTTC
CASRESYGYTF
>TRBD1|TRBV5-4|.|TRBJ1-1
TGTGCCAGTGCGATGGACAGGAGGAACACTGAAGCTTTCTTT
CASAMDRRNTEAFF
>TRBD1|TRBV14|.|TRBJ2-7
TGTGCCAGCAGCCAAGGTTCATTGTTGGCCGTTAACAGGGGGCGCGTTTACGAGCAGTACTTC
CASSQGSLLAVNRGRVYEQYF
>.|TRBV2|.|TRBJ2-1
TGTGCCAGCAGTTCCGAGGGACTTCATGAGCAGTTCTTC
CASSSEGLHEQFF
>.|TRBV2|.|TRBJ1-4
TGTGCCAGTACAGGGAATCGTAATGAAAAACTGTTTTTT
CASTGNRNEKLFF
>.|TRBV20-1|.|TRBJ2-7
TGCAGTGCTACGAGCCTTGACCCAAGCTCCTACGAGCAGTACTTC
CSATSLDPSSYEQYF
>.|TRBV19|.|TRBJ1-5
TGTGCCAGTCGGACTTCCTCCTTTTCCAGCAATCAGCCCCAGCATTTT
CASRTSSFSSNQPQHF
>.|TRBV12-3/TRBV12-4|few|TRBJ1-1
TGTGCCAGCAGTTTAACGAGAACTGAAGCTTTCTTT
CASSLTRTEAFF
>.|TRBV5-6|.|TRBJ2-1
TGTGCCAGCAGTCGCCGTCAGGGAGTTTACAATGAGCAGTTCTTC
CASSRRQGVYNEQFF
>.|TRBV12-3/TRBV12-4|.|TRBJ2-1
TGTGCCAGCAGTTTACACCAGGGCCCTCAGTTCTTC
CASSLHQGPQFF
>.|TRBV10-1|few|TRBJ2-7
TGCGCCAGCATTCCTACACAGAGCTCCTACGAGCAGTACTTC
CASIPTQSSYEQYF
>.|TRBV5-4|.|TRBJ2-1
TGTGCCAGCAGCGGGCTCAGCGGCGATTCCTACAATGAGCAGTTCTTC
CASSGLSGDSYNEQFF
>.|TRBV28|.|TRBJ1-4
TGTGCCAGCAGTTTGAGGGCAACTAATGAAAAACTGTTTTTT
CASSLRATNEKLFF
>TRBD1|TRBV20-1|.|TRBJ2-4
TGCAGTGCTTACCTTTCGGGGGACAGGGCCAAAAACATTCAGTACTTC
CSAYLSGDRAKNIQYF
>TRBD1|TRBV5-1|.|TRBJ2-3
TGCGCCAGCAGCCCGGGACAGGGCCTAGTCAGCACAGATACGCAGTATTTT
CASSPGQGLVSTDTQYF
>TRBD2|TRBV12-3/TRBV12-4|.|TRBJ2-2
TGTGCCAGCAGTCCGACTAGCGGGAGGGCCGGGGAGCTGTTTTTT
CASSPTSGRAGELFF
>.|TRBV7-6|few|TRBJ2-3
TGTGCCAGCAGTCTCTACGCCGGAGGTGTCGGGACAGATACGCAGTATTTT
CASSLYAGGVGTDTQYF
>.|TRBV19|few|TRBJ2-1
TGTGCCAGTAGTATGCCCAGAGCTCGCCCCAACAATGAGCAGTTCTTC
CASSMPRARPNNEQFF
>.|TRBV6-5|.|TRBJ2-2
TGTGCCAGCAGTTACTTTAGAACCGGGGAGCTGTTTTTT
CASSYFRTGELFF
>TRBD1|TRBV6-4|.|TRBJ1-1
TGTGCCAGCAATATCTCAGGGGGGGAAGCTTTCTTT
CASNISGGEAFF
>.|TRBV7-8|once|TRBJ1-5
TGTGCCAGCAGCTCCAGGGAACTAAATAGCAATCAGCCCCAGCATTTT
CASSSRELNSNQPQHF
>TRBD2|TRBV20-1|.|TRBJ2-1
TGCAGTGCTAGAACCGGGACTAGCGGTTACAATGAGCAGTTCTTC
CSARTGTSGYNEQFF
>.|TRBV7-9|.|TRBJ2-3
TGTGCCAGCAGTTCCCTGGGGACGGGAGAGACTACAGATACGCAGTATTTT
CASSSLGTGETTDTQYF
>TRBD2|TRBV6-1|.|TRBJ2-3
TGTGCCAGCAGTGAGAGAGGGACCGGACTAGCGGGAGTCACGACAGATACGCAGTATTTT
CASSERGTGLAGVTTDTQYF
>.|TRBV7-3|.|TRBJ2-5
TGTGCCAGCAGCTTAATCCAACAAGAGACCCAGTACTTC
CASSLIQQETQYF
>TRBD2|TRBV7-8|.|TRBJ2-7
TGTGCCAGCAGCTTCCGACTAGCTCTCTGGTCTGAGCAGTACTTC
CASSFRLALWSEQYF
>TRBD1|TRBV25-1|.|TRBJ2-5
TGTGCCACCGGACAGGGCGGAGAGACCCAGTACTTC
CATGQGGETQYF